This entry concerns a single TCR beta chain. The data were obtained in a study of T cells in Graves' hyperthyroidism and ophthalmopathy. V dropped 5 bases and J dropped 6 bases, with 17 bases sitting between them. Germline V gene sequence: CDR1 MNHEY, CDR2 SMNVEV (reference sequence). This CDR3 has 14 residues. The TCR beta CDR3 regions underwent amplification using RNA transcripts as the source. The HTBI primer set was used in a first-round RT-PCR of the TCR CDR3. TCRdb ran MiXCR on the multiplex PCR reads and lists one entry per CDR3 protein. The top ten clones hold 9.5% to 12% of a sample with some 400,000 distinct CDR3 sequences, about 14% of them seen once.

Material: blood. The chain uses TRBV27 and TRBJ2-7; no clear D gene. The receptor was isolated from a woman in her sixties with Graves' hyperthyroidism. CDR3 in amino acids: CASSIRNAGVEQYF. CDR3 nucleotide sequence: TGTGCCAGCAGTATCCGGAACGCCGGTGTCGAGCAGTACTTC.